Below, one T cell receptor beta chain is given with its context. The antigen is not known. Looked up from germline, CDR1 is SNHLY and CDR2 is FYNNEI. The V gene end was trimmed by 6 bases and the J gene end by 8 bases; junction bases not matched to a gene: 8. The CDR3 consists of 15 residues. The data originate from a study of early T cells in non-severe SARS-CoV-2 infection. Looking at the study overall: Sequencing used unsorted whole-blood bulk RNA, so chains lack pairing.

Points from the study as a whole: Anti-spike CD8 responses were favored by VDJdb matching, which missed private and CD4 specificities.

Individually, cDNA molecules had unique molecular identifiers attached to them. One entry per CDR3 protein, called by TCRdb with MiXCR from the 5' RACE reads. The sample records tens of thousands of distinct CDR3 sequences, around 4.6% being singletons. This TCR derives from an adult who was a healthcare worker with PCR-confirmed SARS-CoV-2 infection or an uninfected control (not recorded which). J is TRBJ2-2 and V is TRBV2, with TRBD2 matching 11 bases. What was sequenced was whole blood. In DNA form, the CDR3 reads TGTGCCAGCAGCACCGGGACTAGCGGTTCTGGGGAGCTGTTTTTT. Its translation: CASSTGTSGSGELFF. The variable domain in full, completed from reference TRBV2 and TRBJ2-2, reads EPEVTQTPSHQVTQMGQEVILRCVPISNHLYFYWYRQILGQKVEFLVSFYNNEISEKSEIFDDQFSVERPDGSNFTLKIRSTKLEDSAMYFCASSTGTSGSGELFFGEGSRLTVL.